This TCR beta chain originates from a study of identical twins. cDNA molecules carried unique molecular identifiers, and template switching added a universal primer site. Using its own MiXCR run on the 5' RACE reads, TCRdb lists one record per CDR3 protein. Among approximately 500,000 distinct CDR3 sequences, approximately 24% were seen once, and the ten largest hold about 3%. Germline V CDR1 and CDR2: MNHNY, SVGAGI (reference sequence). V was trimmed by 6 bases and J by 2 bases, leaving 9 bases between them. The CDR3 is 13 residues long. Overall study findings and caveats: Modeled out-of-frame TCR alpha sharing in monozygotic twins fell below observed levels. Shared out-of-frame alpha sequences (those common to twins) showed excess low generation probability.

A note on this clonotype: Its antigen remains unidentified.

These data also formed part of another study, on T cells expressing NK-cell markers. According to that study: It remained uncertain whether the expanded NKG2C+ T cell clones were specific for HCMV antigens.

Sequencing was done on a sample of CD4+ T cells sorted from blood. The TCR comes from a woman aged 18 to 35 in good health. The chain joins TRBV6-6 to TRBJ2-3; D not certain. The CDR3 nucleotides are TGTGCCAGCAGGAAGAAAAACACAGATACGCAGTATTTT. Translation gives CASRKKNTDTQYF.